This T cell receptor (beta chain) was observed in a study of CD8 T cells in ankylosing spondylitis. General observations from the study: With a CD8+ phenotype, disease-linked clones were relatively rare in peripheral blood. Significant enrichment of disease-linked clones was reportedly seen in matched ankylosing spondylitis synovial fluid.

MiXCR, run by TCRdb on the 5' RACE reads, gives a single entry per CDR3 protein. Here the sample spans around 300,000 distinct CDR3 sequences, 20% to 25% being singletons. A remark on this clonotype: Its antigen is still unknown.

The V gene's germline CDR1 is MGHDK and CDR2 SYGVNS. Trimming pared 3 bases from V and 10 bases from J, leaving 7 bases between. This CDR3 is 11 amino acids long. V gene TRBV25-1 combines with J gene TRBJ2-1; unclear D gene. The sequence derives from a female donor with ankylosing spondylitis or in good health (not recorded which). Material: blood, either unsorted or a sorted T cell fraction (not recorded which). For the CDR3, the DNA is TGTGCCAGCAGTGAGGGTAGCGAGCAGTTCTTC. This encodes CASSEGSEQFF.